This T cell receptor beta chain was obtained from a study of T-cell memory formation after mild COVID-19. V gave up 1 base and J gave up 7 bases; unmatched junction bases: 10. Germline V gene lookup returns CDR1 DFQATT and CDR2 SNEGSKA (reference sequence). There are 15 residues in the CDR3. TCRdb re-analysed the 5' RACE reads in MiXCR, keeping a single row per CDR3 protein. Counted here are around 34,000 distinct CDR3 sequences, roughly 7.2% occurring once; the ten biggest clones make up approximately 28%. This clonotype was observed many times. The sample taken for sequencing was PBMCs or a T cell subset sorted from them (not recorded which). The receptor comes from a man aged 18 to 30 who had mild COVID-19 (a few samples of this study predate the infection). Cell type and time point are not known. J is TRBJ1-2 and V is TRBV20-1, with 9 bases matching TRBD1. CDR3 sequence reads: CSARGGGQGLGGYTF. In nucleotides, the CDR3 is TGCAGTGCTAGAGGGGGGGGACAGGGTTTGGGTGGCTACACCTTC.